These 24 T cell receptor beta chains were all obtained from the same sample, sequenced in a study of cytomegalovirus exposure and HLA in healthy donors. PCR involved 60 Vbeta and 13 Jbeta primers. Assay used: immunoSEQ multiplex PCR; TCRdb lists only in-frame clones, some missing. The table includes around 150,000 clones, roughly 72% detected once. The sequenced sample consisted of PBMCs. Receptors were obtained from a man in his forties in good health and CMV-seropositive.

The chain joins TRBV11-2 to TRBJ2-3, with a tentative D call TRBD1 (6 bases). Between the trimmed V and J ends, which lost 0 bases and 0 bases, there was a span of 16 bases. Germline V CDR1 and CDR2: SGHAT, FQNNGV. The length of the CDR3 is 18 residues. The DNA of the CDR3 is TGTGCCAGCAGCTTAGATCCGCATACAGGGATTAGCACAGATACGCAGTATTTT. Residues: CASSLDPHTGISTDTQYF.

The chain employs TRBV7-9 and TRBJ2-3, with TRBD1 as a possible D gene (6 bases). The V end was cut by 6 bases, the J end by 8 bases, with 33 bases between. Per the germline V gene, CDR1 is SEHNR and CDR2 is FQNEAQ (reference sequence). The length of the CDR3 is 19 residues. In DNA, the CDR3 is TGTGCCAGCAGACCTAGGCCCCGGGACAAAGGTCGAGGCACGGGTACGCAGTATTTT. Its translation: CASRPRPRDKGRGTGTQYF.

The V call is TRBV5-5, the J call TRBJ2-7; TRBD2 matches 8 bases. CDR1 is SGHKS, CDR2 YYEKEE, per germline (reference sequence). The trim removed 4 bases at V and 2 bases at J, leaving 8 bases unmatched. The CDR3 loop spans 15 amino acids. CDR3 coding DNA: TGTGCCAGCAGCCAAGGGCGGGGGGCCCCCTACGAGCAGTACTTC. Residues: CASSQGRGAPYEQYF.

This clone has only a few counts. The CDR3 DNA sequence: TGTGCCAGCTCGGGACAGAGCAATCAGCCCCAGCATTTT. It is translated as CASSGQSNQPQHF. V usage is TRBV18 and J usage is TRBJ1-5; TRBD1 aligns across 7 bases. V gave up 6 bases and J gave up 1 base; unmatched junction bases: 0. CDR1 is KGHSH, CDR2 LQKENI, per germline. The CDR3 totals 13 residues.

The CDR3 coding sequence is TGCAGCGTTGAAACTAGGGCCCAGGAGCTGTTTTTT. Amino acid sequence: CSVETRAQELFF. This chain connects TRBV29-1 to TRBJ2-2; tentatively, D is TRBD2 (5 bases). Trimming shortened V by 2 bases and J by 10 bases, and 11 bases separated the two germline ends. The V gene's germline CDR1 is SQVTM and CDR2 ANQGSEA. This CDR3 has 12 residues.

The gene calls are TRBV5-6 and TRBJ2-7, with a weak D call TRBD2 (5 bases). CDR1 is SGHDT, CDR2 YYEEEE, per germline. V shed 1 base and J shed 5 bases, with 13 bases lying between them. This CDR3 region has 14 residues. CDR3 DNA sequence: TGTGCCAGCAGCTTGTTCCTAGGGAGTGACGAGCAGTACTTC. Translating it yields CASSLFLGSDEQYF.

The rearrangement joins TRBV11-2 to TRBJ2-5, with 7 nucleotides matching TRBD2. The CDR3 is made up of 16 amino acids. J was trimmed by 9 bases and V by 1 base; bases with no gene match: 14. CDR1 is SGHAT, CDR2 FQNNGV, per germline. CDR3 amino acids: CASSLAQDKYRGAQYF. The DNA of the CDR3 is TGTGCCAGCAGCTTAGCCCAGGACAAGTACCGGGGGGCCCAGTACTTC.

CDR3 sequence (DNA): TGTGCCAGCAGTTTATCGGGACTGTGGGGACAGGGGGACACTGAAGCTTTCTTT. Residues: CASSLSGLWGQGDTEAFF. The chain has TRBV27 and TRBJ1-1; 11 bases fit TRBD1. The ends lost 0 bases at V and 3 bases at J; junction bases unmatched: 9. The germline V gene has CDR1 MNHEY and CDR2 SMNVEV (reference sequence). This CDR3 spans 18 amino acids.

V gene TRBV7-9 combines with J gene TRBJ2-1; a weak D match, TRBD1 (6 bases). The CDR3 runs 14 residues. Trimming left V 5 bases short and J 7 bases short, with 15 bases between. Per the germline V gene, CDR1 is SEHNR and CDR2 is FQNEAQ (reference sequence). For the CDR3, the DNA is TGTGCCAGCAGCCCTGACAGGAGCTCGAATGAGCAGTTCTTC. Translated: CASSPDRSSNEQFF.

This clone was counted once. The V call is TRBV19, the J call TRBJ1-5; TRBD1 might be the D (5 bases). The germline CDR1 and CDR2 sequences are LNHDA and SQIVND (reference sequence). The CDR3 extends over 15 amino acids. Trimming left V 2 bases short and J 2 bases short, with 10 bases between. Here the CDR3 DNA reads TGTGCCAGTAGTATATACAGGTCGGGCAATCAGCCCCAGCATTTT. Amino acids: CASSIYRSGNQPQHF.

The table lists this clone with many counts. The rearrangement joins TRBV29-1 to TRBJ2-5, with 8 bases matching TRBD1. Losses at the gene ends were 0 bases for V and 5 bases for J; bases not matched to a gene: 8. Germline V lookup: CDR1 SQVTM, CDR2 ANQGSEA. There are 15 residues in the CDR3. CDR3 region: CSVEDYGTGGETQYF. For the CDR3, the DNA is TGCAGCGTTGAAGATTACGGGACAGGCGGGGAGACCCAGTACTTC. Based on the CDR3 plus reference TRBV29-1 and TRBJ2-5, the full variable domain is SAVISQKPSRDICQRGTSLTIQCQVDSQVTMMFWYRQQPGQSLTLIATANQGSEATYESGFVIDKFPISRPNLTFSTLTVSNMSPEDSSIYLCSVEDYGTGGETQYFGPGTRLLVL.

This clone appeared a few times. J is TRBJ1-1 and V is TRBV29-1; D is unresolved. The CDR3 has 11 amino acids. Germline CDR1 SQVTM, CDR2 ANQGSEA. The germline V and J ends were trimmed by 7 bases and 0 bases, with 6 bases remaining between them. In nucleotides, the CDR3 is TGCAGCGCCCTTTTGAACACTGAAGCTTTCTTT. As protein: CSALLNTEAFF.

The chain links TRBV18 to TRBJ1-2, with 7 bases aligning to TRBD1. CDR1 KGHSH and CDR2 LQKENI come from the germline V gene. The CDR3 is made up of 13 amino acids. Trimming took 6 bases from V and 4 from J; bases not matched to a gene: 5. DNA of the CDR3: TGTGCCAGCTCGAAGGACAGGACCTATGGCTACACCTTC. As protein: CASSKDRTYGYTF. Full variable domain (rest looked up from reference TRBV18 and TRBJ1-2): NAGVMQNPRHLVRRRGQEARLRCSPMKGHSHVYWYRQLPEEGLKFMVYLQKENIIDESGMPKERFSAEFPKEGPSILRIQQVVRGDSAAYFCASSKDRTYGYTFGSGTRLTVV.

This clone was seen a single time. The gene calls are TRBV27 and TRBJ1-1, with TRBD1 as a possible D gene (6 bases). This CDR3 has 15 amino acids. Deletions cut 5 bases from V and 6 bases from J, with 19 bases between. Germline V CDR1 and CDR2: MNHEY, SMNVEV (reference sequence). CDR3 bases: TGTGCCAGCAGTAGGGGACACGGGTTAGACGCTGAAGCTTTCTTT. It is translated as CASSRGHGLDAEAFF.

The V gene is TRBV5-1, the J gene TRBJ2-7; 7 bases are a match to TRBD1. The trim removed 4 bases at V and 2 bases at J, leaving 3 bases unmatched. CDR3 length: 13 residues. Germline assignment: CDR1 SGHRS and CDR2 YFSETQ. The CDR3 region is CASSLQGAYEQYF. In DNA form, the CDR3 reads TGCGCCAGCAGCCTCCAGGGGGCCTACGAGCAGTACTTC.

The chain has TRBV27 and TRBJ2-6; tentative D call: TRBD2 (5 bases). CDR1 MNHEY and CDR2 SMNVEV come from the germline V gene (reference sequence). V shed 4 bases and J shed 0 bases, with 13 bases lying between them. The CDR3 length is 17 residues. The CDR3 coding sequence is TGTGCCAGCAGTTCTCTCGGAGACTACTCTGGGGCCAACGTCCTGACTTTC. Protein: CASSSLGDYSGANVLTF.

V is TRBV5-4 and J is TRBJ1-4, with 7 bases matching TRBD1. Trimming took 4 bases from V and 2 from J; bases not matched to a gene: 5. The germline V gene has CDR1 SGHNT and CDR2 YYREEE (reference sequence). The CDR3 has 15 amino acids. The CDR3 sequence: CASSLLTGTNEKLFF. In DNA, the CDR3 is TGTGCCAGCAGCCTATTGACAGGGACTAATGAAAAACTGTTTTTT.

V usage is TRBV27 and J usage is TRBJ2-7; 8 bases align to TRBD1. The CDR3 is 19 residues long. Germline assignment: CDR1 MNHEY and CDR2 SMNVEV (reference sequence). The trim removed 2 bases at V and 2 bases at J, leaving 17 bases unmatched. The CDR3 DNA reads as TGTGCCAGCAGTTTAGCCCCACCAGTGGGGACAGGACGAACCTACGAGCAGTACTTC. Translating gives CASSLAPPVGTGRTYEQYF.

The rearrangement uses TRBV6-4 and TRBJ1-2, with no clear D. V was pared by 7 bases and J by 1 base, with 16 bases between. Per germline, CDR1 MRHNA and CDR2 SNTAGT. This CDR3 comprises 15 residues. The CDR3 coding sequence is TGTGCCAGCAACAAAACCGCGGTCTATAACTATGGCTACACCTTC. This encodes CASNKTAVYNYGYTF.

This sequence joins TRBV5-1 and TRBJ2-7, with 8 nucleotides matching TRBD1. The CDR3 is 13 amino acids. The V gene's germline CDR1 is SGHRS and CDR2 YFSETQ. With 3 bases clipped from V and 4 bases from J, the junction kept 3 bases outside the gene matches. CDR3 sequence (DNA): TGCGCCAGCAGCTCGACAGGGGAGTACGAGCAGTACTTC. This encodes CASSSTGEYEQYF.

This clone turned up a few times. The rearrangement uses TRBV19 and TRBJ2-3; tentatively, D is TRBD1 (6 bases). The ends were cut back, 6 bases at V and 2 bases at J, with 12 bases in the middle. This CDR3 has 14 amino acids. CDR1 is LNHDA and CDR2 is SQIVND in the germline V gene (reference sequence). The CDR3 protein is CASSARQDTDTQYF. The CDR3 coding sequence is TGTGCCAGTAGCGCCCGACAGGACACAGATACGCAGTATTTT.

V usage is TRBV19 and J usage is TRBJ1-5; possibly TRBD1 for D (6 bases). Per germline, CDR1 LNHDA and CDR2 SQIVND (reference sequence). The CDR3 sequence is 13 residues long. The germline V and J ends were trimmed by 5 bases and 6 bases, with 11 bases remaining between them. The CDR3 DNA sequence: TGTGCCAGTAGTGGGGGGGCCGGTCAGCCCCAGCATTTT. This codes for CASSGGAGQPQHF.

The chain combines TRBV29-1 with TRBJ2-1, with D unresolved. Germline V gene lookup returns CDR1 SQVTM and CDR2 ANQGSEA. Between the trimmed V and J ends, which lost 2 bases and 5 bases, there was a span of 7 bases. The CDR3 length is 12 residues. CDR3 DNA: TGCAGCGTTGAACAGGCCGACAATGAGCAGTTCTTC. It specifies CSVEQADNEQFF.

The rearrangement uses TRBV11-3 and TRBJ2-3, with D perhaps TRBD2 (6 bases). Trimming cost V 4 bases and J 4 bases, with 9 bases left between them. CDR1 and CDR2 from the germline V gene are SGHNT and YENEEA. The CDR3 runs to 13 residues. The CDR3 is CASSSGGADTQYF. The CDR3 DNA reads as TGTGCCAGCAGCTCGGGCGGGGCAGATACGCAGTATTTT.